The 21 T cell receptor beta chains in this list originate from one sample, sequenced in a study of blood T cells in healthy people across ages. The authors ran a second PCR of roughly 6 to 12 cycles using a sample-barcoded 5' primer and a J-beta primer mix. TCRdb re-called the 5' RACE reads with MiXCR, one entry per CDR3 protein. The sample shows hundreds of thousands of distinct CDR3 sequences, roughly 50% of them seen only once. Sequenced: blood. These receptors were taken from a man aged 40-55 years in good health.

This chain joins TRBV28 and TRBJ2-7; D might be TRBD1 or TRBD2, each matching 5 bases. CDR1 and CDR2 from the germline V gene are MDHEN and SYDVKM. The V end was cut by 5 bases, the J end by 0 bases, with 14 bases between. The CDR3 consists of 15 residues. The CDR3 bases are TGTGCCAGCAGTCAGACAGATGCGGGCTCCTACGAGCAGTACTTC. Its protein product is CASSQTDAGSYEQYF.

V is TRBV20-1 and J is TRBJ2-7, with 9 bases aligning to TRBD2. Germline V gene data show CDR1 as DFQATT and CDR2 as SNEGSKA (reference sequence). J was trimmed by 2 bases and V by 0 bases; bases with no gene match: 8. This CDR3 is 16 amino acids long. CDR3 sequence: CSARESSGRGTYEQYF. CDR3 bases: TGCAGTGCTAGAGAGAGTAGCGGGAGAGGAACCTACGAGCAGTACTTC.

This clonotype was observed a handful of times. At one boundary the junction diverges from the germline segment, which might be a read error. For the CDR3, the DNA is TGTGCCAGCAGCCTAGCGACCGGGCCCACAGATACGCAGTATTTT. Encoded protein: CASSLATGPTDTQYF. The gene calls are TRBV7-2 and TRBJ2-3; D perhaps matches TRBD2 (6 bases). CDR1 and CDR2 (germline): SGHTA, FQGNSA. The CDR3 has 15 amino acids.

This chain uses TRBV7-2 with TRBJ2-7, with D perhaps matching TRBD1 or TRBD2 (5 bases each). The CDR3 is 13 residues long. Per germline, CDR1 SGHTA and CDR2 FQGNSA. V was shortened by 4 bases and J by 6 bases, with 13 bases between the two germline ends. The CDR3 here is CASSWDWGSEQYF. The CDR3 DNA reads TGTGCCAGCAGCTGGGATTGGGGGAGCGAGCAGTACTTC. Supplemented by reference TRBV7-2 and TRBJ2-7, the full variable domain reads GAGVSQSPSNKVTEKGKDVELRCDPISGHTALYWYRQSLGQGLEFLIYFQGNSAPDKSGLPSDRFSAERTGGSVSTLTIQRTQQEDSAVYLCASSWDWGSEQYFGPGTRLTVT.

The chain is built from TRBV27 and TRBJ1-4; D uncertain. CDR3 length equals 15 residues. Trimming removed 5 bases from V and 6 bases from J, with 16 bases in between. Germline values: CDR1 MNHEY, CDR2 SMNVEV (reference sequence). As DNA, the CDR3 is TGTGCCAGCAGTCCGTCGGTATATGGAGATGAAAAACTGTTTTTT. Translating gives CASSPSVYGDEKLFF. Full variable domain (missing parts from reference TRBV27 and TRBJ1-4): EAQVTQNPRYLITVTGKKLTVTCSQNMNHEYMSWYRQDPGLGLRQIYYSMNVEVTDKGDVPEGYKVSRKEKRNFPLILESPSPNQTSLYFCASSPSVYGDEKLFFGSGTQLSVL.

The J gene is TRBJ2-2, the V gene TRBV6-2 or TRBV6-3; D possibly corresponds to TRBD2 (7 bases). Germline assignment: CDR1 MNHEY and CDR2 SVGEGT. The V end lost 8 bases, the J end lost 2 bases, and 15 bases lay between the germline ends. The CDR3 covers 15 residues. This chain's CDR3 is CASGLGGQNTGELFF. The CDR3 DNA sequence: TGTGCCAGCGGACTCGGGGGGCAAAACACCGGGGAGCTGTTTTTT.

This clonotype was found once. J is TRBJ2-6 and V is TRBV27; D is unclear. The germline V and J ends were trimmed by 5 bases and 1 base, with 12 bases remaining between them. Looked up from germline, CDR1 is MNHEY and CDR2 is SMNVEV (reference sequence). The CDR3 totals 16 residues. The CDR3 DNA sequence: TGTGCCAGCAGTCCCCTATGGAGTTCTGGGGCCAACGTCCTGACTTTC. As protein: CASSPLWSSGANVLTF.

The chain links TRBV20-1 to TRBJ2-3; D is undetermined. Trimming removed 0 bases from V and 8 bases from J, with 15 bases in between. The germline V gene has CDR1 DFQATT and CDR2 SNEGSKA (reference sequence). The CDR3 runs to 14 residues. CDR3 DNA sequence: TGCAGTGCTAGAGATTCTAGAGACGGGCTTACGCAGTATTTT. It encodes CSARDSRDGLTQYF.

The CDR3 coding sequence is TGTGCCAGCAGCTTAGACGGACAGTCAAGGAACAATGAGCAGTTCTTC. This encodes CASSLDGQSRNNEQFF. V gene TRBV7-3 combines with J gene TRBJ2-1, with D possibly being TRBD1 (6 bases). Germline values: CDR1 SGHTA, CDR2 FQGTGA. Trimming took off 2 bases at V and 5 bases at J, with 16 bases between the two ends. This CDR3 has 16 residues.

CDR3: CASQTTVGLGNEQFF. The CDR3, as DNA: TGCGCCAGTCAGACGACAGTGGGGCTTGGGAATGAGCAGTTCTTC. The V and J genes are TRBV5-1 and TRBJ2-1, with a tentative D call TRBD1 (5 bases). V was cut by 8 bases and J by 7 bases, with 22 bases left in between. The CDR3 is made up of 15 amino acids. The germline gives CDR1 SGHRS, CDR2 YFSETQ.

The V gene is TRBV27, the J gene TRBJ1-6; TRBD1 aligns across 7 bases. The germline V gene encodes CDR1 MNHEY and CDR2 SMNVEV (reference sequence). With 7 bases clipped from V and 1 base from J, the junction kept 7 bases outside the gene matches. The CDR3 sequence is 16 residues long. CDR3 bases: TGTGCCAGCACCGCAGGGGGAGTGTCCTATAATTCACCCCTCCACTTT. It encodes CASTAGGVSYNSPLHF.

The CDR3 DNA reads TGTGCCAGCAGCAGGCAGGACAGTGAGCAGTTCTTC. Translating it yields CASSRQDSEQFF. The chain links TRBV5-5 to TRBJ2-1, with D possibly being TRBD1 (6 bases). Per the germline V gene, CDR1 is SGHKS and CDR2 is YYEKEE (reference sequence). V lost 4 bases and J lost 9, with 11 bases in between. The CDR3 totals 12 residues. The full variable domain, in which reference TRBV5-5 and TRBJ2-1 provide the parts outside the CDR3, is DAGVTQSPTHLIKTRGQQVTLRCSPISGHKSVSWYQQVLGQGPQFIFQYYEKEERGRGNFPDRFSARQFPNYSSELNVNALLLGDSALYLCASSRQDSEQFFGPGTRLTVL.

The V gene is TRBV29-1, the J gene TRBJ2-2; 12 bases line up with TRBD1. CDR3 length equals 17 residues. The germline V gene encodes CDR1 SQVTM and CDR2 ANQGSEA. Trimming cost V 7 bases and J 5 bases; bases outside gene matches: 14. CDR3 region: CSAKHRDRGRRTGELFF. The DNA for the CDR3 is TGCAGCGCCAAACACCGGGACAGGGGGCGTCGGACCGGGGAGCTGTTTTTT.

This clonotype was found a few times. This sequence joins TRBV12-3 or TRBV12-4 and TRBJ1-4; unclear D gene. The CDR3 runs to 13 residues. V shed 8 bases and J shed 7 bases, with 14 bases lying between them. The CDR3 sequence: CASLSTEAEKLFF. The CDR3 DNA reads as TGTGCCAGCCTTAGCACGGAAGCTGAAAAACTGTTTTTT.

V usage is TRBV13 and J usage is TRBJ2-2, with 9 bases aligning to TRBD1. V gave up 5 bases and J gave up 3 bases; unmatched junction bases: 7. CDR3 length: 16 residues. CDR1 is PRHDT and CDR2 is FYEKMQ in the germline V gene (reference sequence). CDR3 in amino acids: CASSPETGGHTGELFF. CDR3 sequence (DNA): TGTGCCAGCAGCCCCGAGACAGGGGGTCACACCGGGGAGCTGTTTTTT.

A single count supports this clonotype. This chain links TRBV6-1 with TRBJ2-1; D possibly corresponds to TRBD2 (5 bases). Germline V CDR1 and CDR2: MNHNS, SASEGT. V was cut by 11 bases and J by 9 bases, with 20 bases left in between. The CDR3 is 13 residues long. CDR3 in DNA: TGTGCCTCCAGCGTGAAGGGAGAAAGTGAGCAGTTCTTC. Encoded protein: CASSVKGESEQFF.

The chain links TRBV15 to TRBJ2-1; TRBD1 matches at 9 bases. Germline V gives CDR1 LNHNV, CDR2 YYDKDF (reference sequence). The CDR3 is made up of 15 amino acids. V was pared by 3 bases and J by 7 bases, with 7 bases of the junction left unmatched. The CDR3 sequence is CATSSPGQGQNEQFF. The CDR3 region has the DNA TGTGCCACCAGCAGTCCGGGACAGGGTCAGAATGAGCAGTTCTTC.

Note on this clonotype: Sequence at one end of the junction differs from germline and may be a read error. The chain carries TRBV20-1 and TRBJ2-1; D gene ambiguous. Germline CDR1 DFQATT, CDR2 SNEGSKA (reference sequence). This CDR3 has 15 residues. In nucleotides, the CDR3 is TGCAGTGCCCCCCGATCGGCCTCCCCCTACAATGAGCAGTTCTTT. Encoded protein: CSAPRSASPYNEQFF.

The chain is built from TRBV7-2 and TRBJ2-1; maybe TRBD2 (6 bases). Trimming pared 8 bases from V and 8 bases from J, leaving 10 bases between. CDR1 is SGHTA and CDR2 is FQGNSA in the germline V gene. CDR3 size: 11 residues. The DNA of the CDR3 is TGTGCCAGCCGGCGGGGCCATGAGCAGTTCTTC. The encoded protein is CASRRGHEQFF.

The chain employs TRBV12-3 or TRBV12-4 and TRBJ1-1; D is perhaps TRBD1 (5 bases). The V end was cut by 2 bases, the J end by 7 bases, with 14 bases between. CDR3 size: 14 residues. DNA for the CDR3: TGTGCCAGCAGTTTACTGACTGGGGGAGGTGAAGCTTTCTTT. It encodes CASSLLTGGGEAFF.

This rearrangement joins TRBV6-5 to TRBJ1-5; D gene unclear. From germline, CDR1 is MNHEY and CDR2 SVGAGI. The CDR3 spans 15 residues. V was clipped by 0 bases and J by 5 bases, with 11 bases between them. The CDR3 reads CASSYSPAAHQPQHF. The CDR3 DNA sequence: TGTGCCAGCAGTTACTCTCCGGCCGCGCATCAGCCCCAGCATTTT.